The 18 T cell receptor beta chains below come from one sample, sequenced in a study of blood T cell repertoires in COVID-19. Only in-frame clones appear in the TCRdb table, and some are missing; sequencing was by immunoSEQ multiplex PCR. Among about 430,000 clones listed, roughly 90% were seen once. The sample taken for sequencing was PBMCs or T cells enriched from blood (not recorded which). Receptor source: a woman aged 18-29 years who had been exposed to COVID-19.

The V gene is TRBV10-3, the J gene TRBJ2-7; 8 bases agree with TRBD2. Unmatched junction bases numbered 8, after V lost 6 bases and J lost 1 base. There are 15 residues in the CDR3. CDR1 ENHRY and CDR2 SYGVKD come from the germline V gene. The CDR3 nucleotides read TGTGCCATCAGACAGCTGAGCGGGGGTTCCTACGAGCAGTACTTC. The encoded protein is CAIRQLSGGSYEQYF.

The chain recombines TRBV24-1 with TRBJ1-2, with D perhaps TRBD1 (6 bases). V shed 4 bases and J shed 0 bases, with 11 bases lying between them. Germline loops: CDR1 KGHDR, CDR2 SFDVKD. CDR3 length equals 15 residues. The CDR3: CATSERTASNYGYTF. CDR3 sequence (DNA): TGTGCCACCAGTGAGCGGACAGCTTCTAACTATGGCTACACCTTC.

The chain couples TRBV27 to TRBJ2-3, with TRBD2 as a possible D gene (6 bases). Germline V gives CDR1 MNHEY, CDR2 SMNVEV (reference sequence). CDR3 size: 15 residues. Trimming pared 5 bases from V and 4 bases from J, leaving 16 bases between. The CDR3 DNA is TGTGCCAGCAGTGTCCTTGGGGGGTCGCCAGATACGCAGTATTTT. Amino acids: CASSVLGGSPDTQYF.

This clone was detected only once. The V gene is TRBV4-1, the J gene TRBJ2-7, with TRBD2 identical over 9 bases. The germline V gene encodes CDR1 MGHRA and CDR2 YSYEKL. V lost 0 bases to trimming and J lost 0 bases; unmatched junction nucleotides: 12. The CDR3 length is 19 residues. CDR3 sequence reads: CASSQERNSGSVNSYEQYF. The DNA for the CDR3 is TGCGCCAGCAGCCAAGAGCGCAATAGCGGGAGTGTCAACTCCTACGAGCAGTACTTC.

This chain joins TRBV6-1 and TRBJ1-1, with 7 bases aligning to TRBD1. The V gene end was trimmed by 0 bases and the J gene end by 0 bases; junction bases not matched to a gene: 4. CDR1 and CDR2 from the germline V gene are MNHNS and SASEGT. This CDR3 contains 16 residues. This chain's CDR3 is CASSEATGPMNTEAFF. The CDR3, as DNA: TGTGCCAGCAGTGAAGCGACAGGGCCCATGAACACTGAAGCTTTCTTT.

The genes are TRBV7-2 and TRBJ1-5; 8 bases are shared with TRBD1. Trimming took 5 bases from V and 7 from J; bases not matched to a gene: 7. The CDR3 contains 14 residues. Germline loops: CDR1 SGHTA, CDR2 FQGNSA. The CDR3 loop is CASSPGTGKQPQHF. The CDR3 DNA reads as TGTGCCAGCAGCCCAGGGACAGGAAAACAGCCCCAGCATTTT. Looking up the rest from reference TRBV7-2 and TRBJ1-5 gives the full variable domain: GAGVSQSPSNKVTEKGKDVELRCDPISGHTALYWYRQSLGQGLEFLIYFQGNSAPDKSGLPSDRFSAERTGGSVSTLTIQRTQQEDSAVYLCASSPGTGKQPQHFGDGTRLSIL.

The V and J genes are TRBV24-1 and TRBJ1-5, with D tentatively TRBD1 (5 bases). The CDR3 contains 17 residues. The germline V gene has CDR1 KGHDR and CDR2 SFDVKD. V lost 4 bases and J 1 base, leaving 16 bases between the germline ends. The CDR3 coding sequence is TGTGCCACCAGTGAAGGGTCAGGGATCGGGAGCAATCAGCCCCAGCATTTT. Amino acid sequence: CATSEGSGIGSNQPQHF.

The chain is built from TRBV19 and TRBJ2-2; 7 bases align to TRBD1. Germline CDR1 reads LNHDA; CDR2 reads SQIVND (reference sequence). CDR3 length equals 14 residues. V lost 7 bases, J lost 4 bases, and 6 bases stayed unmatched. CDR3 DNA: TGTGCCAGTAATCGGGCAGGGGGCACCGGGGAGCTGTTTTTT. Protein sequence: CASNRAGGTGELFF.

The chain employs TRBV5-4 and TRBJ2-5, with 8 bases lining up with TRBD1. Per germline, CDR1 SGHNT and CDR2 YYREEE (reference sequence). CDR3 length: 14 amino acids. Trimming removed 2 bases from V and 6 bases from J; junction bases left unmatched: 6. This CDR3 is CASSFGQGFQTQYF. CDR3 sequence (DNA): TGTGCCAGCAGCTTCGGACAGGGATTTCAGACCCAGTACTTC.

The rearrangement joins TRBV6-4 to TRBJ1-1; D may be TRBD1 (5 bases). V lost 3 bases, J lost 2 bases, and 10 bases lay in between. Germline V gene sequence: CDR1 MRHNA, CDR2 SNTAGT. The CDR3 extends over 14 amino acids. The CDR3 here is CASSEDRSNTEAFF. The CDR3 coding sequence is TGTGCCAGCAGTGAAGACAGAAGTAACACTGAAGCTTTCTTT.

The chain joins TRBV28 to TRBJ2-1; 8 bases line up with TRBD2. The length of the CDR3 is 17 residues. The ends lost 10 bases at V and 2 bases at J; junction bases unmatched: 16. Germline values: CDR1 MDHEN, CDR2 SYDVKM. The DNA for the CDR3 is TGTGCCACCCACCCCAGTCCGGGGGGGGACACCTACAATGAGCAGTTCTTC. Translating gives CATHPSPGGDTYNEQFF.

The chain is built from TRBV5-8 and TRBJ1-5; 11 bases align to TRBD1. Germline assignment: CDR1 SGHTS and CDR2 YDEGEE. V gave up 6 bases and J gave up 6 bases; unmatched junction bases: 11. The length of the CDR3 is 16 residues. CDR3 residues: CASIIGGQGAPQPQHF. The CDR3 nucleotides are TGTGCCAGCATCATCGGCGGACAGGGGGCTCCTCAGCCCCAGCATTTT.

The chain uses TRBV7-2 and TRBJ2-7; 7 bases match TRBD2. CDR1 is SGHTA and CDR2 is FQGNSA in the germline V gene. Losses at the gene ends were 5 bases for V and 1 base for J; bases not matched to a gene: 8. The CDR3 has 15 residues. The CDR3 protein is CASSRRGSGSYEQYF. Here the CDR3 DNA reads TGTGCCAGCAGCCGCCGAGGTAGCGGGTCCTACGAGCAGTACTTC.

The V call is TRBV30, the J call TRBJ2-7; D is ambiguous. Deletions cut 4 bases from V and 0 bases from J, with 7 bases between. The V gene's germline CDR1 is GTSNPN and CDR2 SVGIG (reference sequence). This CDR3 has 12 amino acids. The CDR3 sequence: CAWTGLSYEQYF. The CDR3 DNA sequence: TGTGCCTGGACTGGGCTCTCCTACGAGCAGTACTTC. Based on the CDR3 plus reference TRBV30 and TRBJ2-7, the full variable domain is SQTIHQWPATLVQPVGSPLSLECTVEGTSNPNLYWYRQAAGRGLQLLFYSVGIGQISSEVPQNLSASRPQDRQFILSSKKLLLSDSGFYLCAWTGLSYEQYFGPGTRLTVT.

The chain is built from TRBV5-1 and TRBJ2-1, with D tentatively TRBD2 (6 bases). V gave up 2 bases and J gave up 8 bases, with 14 bases separating them. CDR1 and CDR2 from the germline V gene are SGHRS and YFSETQ. The CDR3 extends over 14 amino acids. CDR3 protein: CASSFGTGGHEQFF. Here the CDR3 DNA reads TGCGCCAGCAGCTTCGGGACTGGAGGGCATGAGCAGTTCTTC.

The gene calls are TRBV5-1 and TRBJ1-1, with D tentatively TRBD1 (5 bases). This CDR3 has 15 residues. Per the germline V gene, CDR1 is SGHRS and CDR2 is YFSETQ. V lost 2 bases, J lost 1 base, and 12 bases lay in between. Here the CDR3 DNA reads TGCGCCAGCAGCTTCCAGGGCACTTGGAACACTGAAGCTTTCTTT. This gives the protein CASSFQGTWNTEAFF.

This chain joins TRBV9 and TRBJ2-5; the match to TRBD1 covers 7 bases. CDR1 is SGDLS, CDR2 YYNGEE, per germline. The CDR3 runs to 14 residues. The V gene end was trimmed by 3 bases and the J gene end by 5 bases; junction bases not matched to a gene: 7. The CDR3 nucleotides read TGTGCCAGCAGCGCAACAGGGGTCATCGAGACCCAGTACTTC. Amino acids: CASSATGVIETQYF.

V gene TRBV15 combines with J gene TRBJ1-1; D remains unclear. V shed 0 bases and J shed 0 bases, with 11 bases lying between them. The CDR3 length is 16 residues. Germline V lookup: CDR1 LNHNV, CDR2 YYDKDF (reference sequence). CDR3 sequence: CATSRESGRMNTEAFF. CDR3 in DNA: TGTGCCACCAGCAGAGAATCCGGGAGGATGAACACTGAAGCTTTCTTT.